The sequence of this T cell receptor (beta chain) was determined in a study of neurological immune-mediated disorders. With 10-nucleotide random UMIs included, cDNA was synthesized by 5'RACE. TCRdb passed the 5' RACE reads through MiXCR, listing each CDR3 protein once. The sample holds 95,000 to 110,000 distinct CDR3 sequences, 10% to 13% seen once. The table lists this clonotype with a few counts. Time point in this sample: longitudinal time-point 3. Specimen: PBMCs. The receptor's source is a female donor with HTLV-1-associated myelopathy (HAM/TSP).

The CDR3 DNA reads TGTGCCAGCTCACCGGGACAGGCACGGAACACTGAAGCTTTCTTT. Translating gives CASSPGQARNTEAFF. The rearrangement links TRBV18 to TRBJ1-1; 8 positions match TRBD1. The CDR3 is made up of 15 amino acids. The germline CDR1 and CDR2 sequences are KGHSH and LQKENI. J was trimmed by 1 base and V by 3 bases; bases with no gene match: 4.